These 19 T cell receptor beta chains share one sample of origin, sequenced in a study of T cell responses to AZD1222 COVID-19 vaccine. Clones were read by immunoSEQ multiplex PCR, and TCRdb kept only the in-frame ones, dropping some. The profile shows fewer than 200,000 clones, roughly 92% of them singletons. The sample was peripheral blood, taken on day 0 of AZD1222 vaccination. The receptor set was obtained from an adult in good health.

The chain carries TRBV27 and TRBJ1-1, with D maybe TRBD1 (6 bases). V shed 3 bases and J shed 2 bases, with 19 bases lying between them. The CDR3 extends over 17 amino acids. The germline V gene has CDR1 MNHEY and CDR2 SMNVEV (reference sequence). In nucleotides, the CDR3 is TGTGCCAGCAGTTTTGCGACAGGCCGCCTTGGAAACACTGAAGCTTTCTTT. Protein sequence: CASSFATGRLGNTEAFF.

The chain has TRBV28 and TRBJ1-5; perhaps TRBD1 as D (6 bases). Germline V gene lookup returns CDR1 MDHEN and CDR2 SYDVKM. This CDR3 has 14 amino acids. Trimming cost V 3 bases and J 6 bases, with 12 bases left between them. The CDR3 reads CASSFQGMSQPQHF. The DNA for the CDR3 is TGTGCCAGCAGTTTCCAGGGGATGAGTCAGCCCCAGCATTTT. Full variable domain (remainder filled in from reference TRBV28 and TRBJ1-5): DVKVTQSSRYLVKRTGEKVFLECVQDMDHENMFWYRQDPGLGLRLIYFSYDVKMKEKGDIPEGYSVSREKKERFSLILESASTNQTSMYLCASSFQGMSQPQHFGDGTRLSIL.

This chain uses TRBV3-1 (or the pseudogene TRBV3-2) with TRBJ1-2, with a possible D match to TRBD1 (6 bases). Trimming pared 2 bases from V and 7 bases from J, leaving 17 bases between. Germline lookup yields CDR1 LGHDT and CDR2 YNNKEL (reference sequence). This CDR3 comprises 15 residues. CDR3 nucleotides: TGTGCCAGCAGCCAATTGTCCGGGACAATTCTTGGCTACACCTTC. It codes for CASSQLSGTILGYTF.

The chain has TRBV4-1 and TRBJ1-5, with a weak D call TRBD1 (6 bases). Trimming removed 0 bases at V and 14 bases at J, with 14 bases between. The CDR3 has 13 residues. Germline V lookup: CDR1 MGHRA, CDR2 YSYEKL. The CDR3 loop reads CASSQEGTKIEHF. CDR3 DNA sequence: TGCGCCAGCAGCCAAGAAGGGACAAAAATCGAGCATTTT.

The CDR3 region has the DNA TGTGCCAGCAGCTACGGGGAAAATCAGCCCCAGCATTTT. Amino acid sequence: CASSYGENQPQHF. The V gene is TRBV7-7, the J gene TRBJ1-5; D is unresolved. This CDR3 is built from 13 residues. CDR1 is SSHAT and CDR2 is FNYEAQ in the germline V gene (reference sequence). The V and J ends lost 4 bases and 4 bases respectively, with 8 bases between them.

This clone was picked up a small number of times. At the DNA level, this CDR3 is encoded by other sequences in the same sample as well. The chain has TRBV18 and TRBJ1-1, with D unresolved. The V and J ends lost 3 bases and 4 bases respectively, with 12 bases between them. Germline assignment: CDR1 KGHSH and CDR2 LQKENI. The CDR3 is made up of 14 amino acids. Here the CDR3 DNA reads TGTGCCAGCTCACCGGGTGGGGTAGGCACTGAAGCTTTCTTT. As protein: CASSPGGVGTEAFF.

Here the CDR3 reads CSASGGTSNEQFF. CDR3 coding DNA: TGCAGTGCTAGTGGCGGGACTAGCAATGAGCAGTTCTTC. The chain recombines TRBV20-1 with TRBJ2-1, with TRBD2 matching 8 bases. Per germline, CDR1 DFQATT and CDR2 SNEGSKA (reference sequence). With 3 bases clipped from V and 6 bases from J, the junction kept 4 bases outside the gene matches. This CDR3 region has 13 residues.

The CDR3 protein is CASSEAPMISSGIYEQYF. The CDR3 bases are TGTGCCAGCAGTGAAGCGCCGATGATATCTAGCGGGATTTACGAGCAGTACTTC. The chain is built from TRBV2 and TRBJ2-7; 9 positions agree with TRBD2. The CDR3 covers 18 residues. V was pared by 0 bases and J by 4 bases, with 13 bases of the junction left unmatched. The V gene's germline CDR1 is SNHLY and CDR2 FYNNEI. The full variable domain, rest sourced from reference TRBV2 and TRBJ2-7, is EPEVTQTPSHQVTQMGQEVILRCVPISNHLYFYWYRQILGQKVEFLVSFYNNEISEKSEIFDDQFSVERPDGSNFTLKIRSTKLEDSAMYFCASSEAPMISSGIYEQYFGPGTRLTVT.

J is TRBJ2-5 and V is TRBV24-1; 10 positions agree with TRBD1. The V gene's germline CDR1 is KGHDR and CDR2 SFDVKD. There are 14 residues in the CDR3. Losses at the gene ends were 3 bases for V and 4 bases for J; bases not matched to a gene: 1. The CDR3 nucleotides are TGTGCCACCAGTGATAGGACAGGGGGAGAGACCCAGTACTTC. Translating it yields CATSDRTGGETQYF.

This clone has more than one count but fewer than ten. This chain uses TRBV4-1 with TRBJ2-3, with D unclear. V was pared by 0 bases and J by 4 bases, with 20 bases between. Germline assignment: CDR1 MGHRA and CDR2 YSYEKL. The CDR3 totals 18 residues. The CDR3 reads CASSQDNPRGPKADTQYF. The CDR3 DNA sequence: TGCGCCAGCAGCCAAGATAACCCCCGCGGCCCTAAGGCAGATACGCAGTATTTT.

This chain's CDR3 is CASSLPGQGPYGYTF. The CDR3 nucleotides read TGCGCCAGCAGCTTACCGGGACAGGGACCCTATGGCTACACCTTC. The genes are TRBV5-1 and TRBJ1-2; 9 nucleotides match TRBD1. This CDR3 is built from 15 residues. Germline-derived CDR1 and CDR2 are SGHRS and YFSETQ. With 2 bases clipped from V and 4 bases from J, the junction kept 6 bases outside the gene matches.

The V and J genes are TRBV27 and TRBJ2-2; maybe TRBD1 (7 bases). Germline V CDR1 and CDR2: MNHEY, SMNVEV (reference sequence). V was cut by 4 bases and J by 5 bases, with 14 bases left in between. The CDR3 is made up of 15 amino acids. In nucleotides, the CDR3 is TGTGCCAGCAGTTCCGACAGGGAGGTTACCGGGGAGCTGTTTTTT. Encoded protein: CASSSDREVTGELFF.

The V and J genes are TRBV10-3 and TRBJ2-4; 8 bases map to TRBD1. V lost 2 bases, J lost 12 bases, and 6 bases stayed unmatched. The germline V gene has CDR1 ENHRY and CDR2 SYGVKD. CDR3 size: 13 residues. CDR3 region: CAISEPDRGDQYF. In DNA, the CDR3 is TGTGCCATCAGTGAGCCCGACAGGGGCGATCAGTACTTC.

The chain has TRBV6-2 or TRBV6-3 and TRBJ2-5; TRBD2 is a possible D gene (5 bases). Trimming removed 4 bases at V and 4 bases at J, with 10 bases between. CDR3 length equals 13 residues. Germline CDR1 and CDR2: MNHEY and SVGEGT. Here the CDR3 DNA reads TGTGCCAGCAGTTCTACGGGAAGAGAGACCCAGTACTTC. Its translation: CASSSTGRETQYF.

The rearrangement uses TRBV7-2 and TRBJ2-7; D possibly corresponds to TRBD2 (5 bases). The DNA end lines up better with TRBJ2-5; the J call may be wrong. Germline CDR1 SGHTA, CDR2 FQGNSA. The CDR3 has 13 amino acids. CDR3 sequence (DNA): TGTGCCAGCTCCCGCGGGTCCCAAGAGACCCAGTACTTC. It translates to CASSRGSQETQYF.

The V gene is TRBV7-9, the J gene TRBJ1-4; D call uncertain. The germline V gene has CDR1 SEHNR and CDR2 FQNEAQ (reference sequence). V was pared by 5 bases and J by 5 bases, with 15 bases between. This CDR3 comprises 15 residues. The CDR3 region is CASSLAGPINEKLFF. In DNA, the CDR3 is TGTGCCAGCAGCCTGGCCGGGCCTATAAATGAAAAACTGTTTTTT.

J is TRBJ1-5 and V is TRBV12-3 or TRBV12-4; perhaps TRBD1 as D (5 bases). The CDR3 covers 13 residues. Deletions cut 5 bases from V and 6 bases from J, with 11 bases between. CDR3 amino acids: CASSQGPSQPQHF. DNA of the CDR3: TGTGCCAGCAGTCAGGGACCAAGTCAGCCCCAGCATTTT.

The gene calls are TRBV11-2 and TRBJ1-2, with D hard to call. The CDR3 is made up of 14 amino acids. V dropped 5 bases and J dropped 2 bases, with 12 bases sitting between them. The germline gives CDR1 SGHAT, CDR2 FQNNGV. This CDR3 reads CASSPPPRNYGYTF. CDR3 DNA sequence: TGTGCCAGCAGCCCCCCCCCGAGGAACTATGGCTACACCTTC.

This sequence joins TRBV6-6 and TRBJ2-7, with TRBD1 identical over 10 bases. This CDR3 has 13 residues. CDR1 is MNHNY, CDR2 SVGAGI, per germline (reference sequence). V dropped 5 bases and J dropped 6; count of bases not matched to a gene: 4. The CDR3 DNA reads as TGTGCCAGCAGTCGGGACAGGGGAGTCGAGCAGTACGTC. It is translated as CASSRDRGVEQYV.